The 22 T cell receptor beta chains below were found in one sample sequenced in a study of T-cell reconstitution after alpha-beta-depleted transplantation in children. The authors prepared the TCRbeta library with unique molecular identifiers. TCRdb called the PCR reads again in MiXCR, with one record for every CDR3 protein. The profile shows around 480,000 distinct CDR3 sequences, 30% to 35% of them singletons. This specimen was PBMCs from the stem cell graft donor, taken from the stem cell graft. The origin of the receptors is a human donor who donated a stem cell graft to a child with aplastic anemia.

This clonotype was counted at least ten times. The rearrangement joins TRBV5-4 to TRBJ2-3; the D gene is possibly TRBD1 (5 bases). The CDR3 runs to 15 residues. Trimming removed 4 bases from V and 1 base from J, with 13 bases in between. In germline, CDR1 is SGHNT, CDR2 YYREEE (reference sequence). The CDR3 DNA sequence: TGTGCCAGCAGCGGTGTCCAGGGCGGCACAGATACGCAGTATTTT. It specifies CASSGVQGGTDTQYF. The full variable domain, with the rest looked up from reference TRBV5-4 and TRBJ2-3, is ETGVTQSPTHLIKTRGQQVTLRCSSQSGHNTVSWYQQALGQGPQFIFQYYREEENGRGNFPPRFSGLQFPNYSSELNVNALELDDSALYLCASSGVQGGTDTQYFGPGTRLTVL.

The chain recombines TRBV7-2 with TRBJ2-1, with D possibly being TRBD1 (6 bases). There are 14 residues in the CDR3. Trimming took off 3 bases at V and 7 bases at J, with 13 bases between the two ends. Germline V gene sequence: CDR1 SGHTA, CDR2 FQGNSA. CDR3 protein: CASSFSTGRNEQFF. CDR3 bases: TGTGCCAGCAGCTTCTCTACAGGGCGAAATGAGCAGTTCTTC. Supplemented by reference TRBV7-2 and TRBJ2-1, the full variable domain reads GAGVSQSPSNKVTEKGKDVELRCDPISGHTALYWYRQSLGQGLEFLIYFQGNSAPDKSGLPSDRFSAERTGGSVSTLTIQRTQQEDSAVYLCASSFSTGRNEQFFGPGTRLTVL.

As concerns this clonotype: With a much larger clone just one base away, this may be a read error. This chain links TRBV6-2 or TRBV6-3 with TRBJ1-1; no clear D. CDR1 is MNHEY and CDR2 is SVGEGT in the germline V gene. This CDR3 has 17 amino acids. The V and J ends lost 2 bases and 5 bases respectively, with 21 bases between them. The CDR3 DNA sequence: TGTGCCAGCAGTTACACCCAGACGCCCCGGAGAGGAACTGAAGCTTTCTTT. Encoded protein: CASSYTQTPRRGTEAFF.

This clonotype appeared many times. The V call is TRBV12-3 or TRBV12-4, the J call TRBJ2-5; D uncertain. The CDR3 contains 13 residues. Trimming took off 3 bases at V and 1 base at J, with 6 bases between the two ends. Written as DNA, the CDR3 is TGTGCCAGCAGTTTTGGCGGCCAAGAGACCCAGTACTTC. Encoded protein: CASSFGGQETQYF.

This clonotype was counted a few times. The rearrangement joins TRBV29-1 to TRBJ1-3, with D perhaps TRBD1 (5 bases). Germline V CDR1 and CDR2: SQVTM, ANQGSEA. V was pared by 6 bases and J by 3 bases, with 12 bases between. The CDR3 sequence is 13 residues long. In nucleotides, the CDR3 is TGCAGCGTCGTGAGGGGAGGTGGAAACACCATATATTTT. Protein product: CSVVRGGGNTIYF. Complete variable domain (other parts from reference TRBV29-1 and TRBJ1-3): SAVISQKPSRDICQRGTSLTIQCQVDSQVTMMFWYRQQPGQSLTLIATANQGSEATYESGFVIDKFPISRPNLTFSTLTVSNMSPEDSSIYLCSVVRGGGNTIYFGEGSWLTVV.

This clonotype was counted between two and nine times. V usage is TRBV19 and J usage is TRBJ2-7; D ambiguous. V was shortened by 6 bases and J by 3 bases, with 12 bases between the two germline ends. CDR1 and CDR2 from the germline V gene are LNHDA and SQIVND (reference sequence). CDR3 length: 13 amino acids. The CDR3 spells CASSVGLFYEQYF. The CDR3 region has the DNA TGTGCCAGTAGCGTCGGCCTTTTCTACGAGCAGTACTTC.

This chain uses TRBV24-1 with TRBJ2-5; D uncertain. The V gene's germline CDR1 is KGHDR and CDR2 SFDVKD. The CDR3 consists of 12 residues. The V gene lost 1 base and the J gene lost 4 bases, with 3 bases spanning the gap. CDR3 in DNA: TGTGCCACCAGTGATTTTCGAGAGACCCAGTACTTC. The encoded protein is CATSDFRETQYF.

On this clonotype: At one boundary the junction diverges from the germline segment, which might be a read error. The CDR3 nucleotides read TGTGCCCTGGCGGGAGAAAACACTCAAGCTTTCTTT. As protein: CALAGENTQAFF. This chain links TRBV30 with TRBJ1-1, with D hard to call. CDR1 GTSNPN and CDR2 SVGIG come from the germline V gene (reference sequence). The CDR3 extends over 12 amino acids.

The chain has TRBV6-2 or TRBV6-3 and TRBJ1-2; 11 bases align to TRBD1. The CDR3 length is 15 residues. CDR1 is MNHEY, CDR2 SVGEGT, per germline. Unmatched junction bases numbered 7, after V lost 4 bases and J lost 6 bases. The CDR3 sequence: CASSSSGTGGHGYTF. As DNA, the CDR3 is TGTGCCAGCAGTTCCTCCGGGACAGGGGGTCATGGCTACACCTTC.

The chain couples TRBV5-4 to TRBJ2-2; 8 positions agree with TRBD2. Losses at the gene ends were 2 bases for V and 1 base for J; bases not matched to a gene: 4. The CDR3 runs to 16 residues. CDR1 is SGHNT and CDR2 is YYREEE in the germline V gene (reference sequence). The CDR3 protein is CASSLKRELNTGELFF. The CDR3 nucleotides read TGTGCCAGCAGCTTAAAGCGGGAGCTGAACACCGGGGAGCTGTTTTTT.

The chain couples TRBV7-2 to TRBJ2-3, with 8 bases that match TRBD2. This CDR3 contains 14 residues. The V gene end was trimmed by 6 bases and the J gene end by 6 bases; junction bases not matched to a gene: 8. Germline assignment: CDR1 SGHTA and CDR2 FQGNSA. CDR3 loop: CASSPGTRRDTQYF. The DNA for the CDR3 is TGTGCCAGCAGTCCCGGGACTAGGAGGGATACGCAGTATTTT. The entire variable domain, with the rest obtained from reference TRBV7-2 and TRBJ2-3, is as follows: GAGVSQSPSNKVTEKGKDVELRCDPISGHTALYWYRQSLGQGLEFLIYFQGNSAPDKSGLPSDRFSAERTGGSVSTLTIQRTQQEDSAVYLCASSPGTRRDTQYFGPGTRLTVL.

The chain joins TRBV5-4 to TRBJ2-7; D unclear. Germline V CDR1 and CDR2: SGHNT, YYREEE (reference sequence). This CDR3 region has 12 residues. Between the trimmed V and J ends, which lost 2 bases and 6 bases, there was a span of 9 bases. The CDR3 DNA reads TGTGCCAGCAGCTTTGGGGTGGGCGAGCAGTACGTC. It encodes CASSFGVGEQYV.

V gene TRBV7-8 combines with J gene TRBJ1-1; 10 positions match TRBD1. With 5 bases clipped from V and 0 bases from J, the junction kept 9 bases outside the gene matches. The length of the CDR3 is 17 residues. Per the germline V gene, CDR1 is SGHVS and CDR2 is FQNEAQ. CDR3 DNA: TGTGCCAGCAGCCCCAGACAGGGGGCGGCCATGAACACTGAAGCTTTCTTT. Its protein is CASSPRQGAAMNTEAFF.

In nucleotides, the CDR3 is TGTGCCAGCAGACCTGGGACAGGCAATCAGCCCCAGCATTTT. Its protein is CASRPGTGNQPQHF. The chain couples TRBV28 to TRBJ1-5; TRBD1 matches at 7 bases. Germline-derived CDR1 and CDR2 are MDHEN and SYDVKM. CDR3 length: 14 amino acids. The ends lost 6 bases at V and 2 bases at J; junction bases unmatched: 4.

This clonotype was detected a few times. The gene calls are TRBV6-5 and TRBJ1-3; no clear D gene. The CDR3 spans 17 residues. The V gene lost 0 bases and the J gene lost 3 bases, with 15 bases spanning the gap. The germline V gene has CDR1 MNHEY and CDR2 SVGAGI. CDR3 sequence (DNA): TGTGCCAGCAGTTACTCGAGGAGAAATCGAGGTGGAAACACCATATATTTT. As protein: CASSYSRRNRGGNTIYF.

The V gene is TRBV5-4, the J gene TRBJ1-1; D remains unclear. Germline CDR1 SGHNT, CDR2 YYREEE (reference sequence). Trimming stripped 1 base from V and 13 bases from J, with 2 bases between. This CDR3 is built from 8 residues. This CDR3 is CASSLSFF. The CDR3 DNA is TGTGCCAGCAGCTTGAGTTTCTTT.

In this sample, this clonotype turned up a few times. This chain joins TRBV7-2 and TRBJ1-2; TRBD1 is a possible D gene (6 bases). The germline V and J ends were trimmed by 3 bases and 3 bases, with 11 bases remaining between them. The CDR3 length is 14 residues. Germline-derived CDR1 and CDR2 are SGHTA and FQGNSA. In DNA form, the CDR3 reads TGTGCCAGCAGCTTGGTGGGGGGCGACTATGGCTACACCTTC. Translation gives CASSLVGGDYGYTF.

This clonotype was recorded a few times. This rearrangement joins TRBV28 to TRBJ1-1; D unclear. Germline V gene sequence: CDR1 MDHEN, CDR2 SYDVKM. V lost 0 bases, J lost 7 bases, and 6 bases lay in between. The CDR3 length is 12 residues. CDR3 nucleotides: TGTGCCAGCAGTTTATGGGGCAGTGAAGCTTTCTTT. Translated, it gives CASSLWGSEAFF.

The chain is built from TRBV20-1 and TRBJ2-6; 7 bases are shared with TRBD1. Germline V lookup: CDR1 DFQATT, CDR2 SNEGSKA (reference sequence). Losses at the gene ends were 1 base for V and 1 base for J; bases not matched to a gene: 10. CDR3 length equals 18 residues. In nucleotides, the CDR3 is TGCAGTGCTAGAGGGCCGAAAACAGGGGTATCTGGGGCCAACGTCCTGACTTTC. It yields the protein CSARGPKTGVSGANVLTF.

The CDR3 here is CASSYLPGRTNSNYGYTF. DNA of the CDR3: TGTGCCAGCAGTTACTTACCGGGACGGACCAATTCTAACTATGGCTACACCTTC. The V call is TRBV6-2 or TRBV6-3, the J call TRBJ1-2, with D possibly TRBD1 on 5 matching bases. V was pared by 1 base and J by 0 bases, with 18 bases between. The germline gives CDR1 MNHEY, CDR2 SVGEGT. CDR3 length: 18 amino acids.

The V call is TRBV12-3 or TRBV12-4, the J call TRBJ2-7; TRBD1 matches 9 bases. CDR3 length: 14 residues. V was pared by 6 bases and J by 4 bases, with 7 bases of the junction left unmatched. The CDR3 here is CASSRTGAFYEQYF. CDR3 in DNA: TGTGCCAGCAGCCGGACAGGGGCATTTTACGAGCAGTACTTC.

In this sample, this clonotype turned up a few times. In DNA, the CDR3 is TGTGCCAGCAGTCGAGGGACAGGAGGACAAGAGACCCAGTACTTC. Translation: CASSRGTGGQETQYF. The chain recombines TRBV12-3 or TRBV12-4 with TRBJ2-5; the match to TRBD1 covers 8 bases. The CDR3 covers 15 residues. After removal of 5 bases from V and 2 bases from J, the junction contained 7 bases not matched to a gene.